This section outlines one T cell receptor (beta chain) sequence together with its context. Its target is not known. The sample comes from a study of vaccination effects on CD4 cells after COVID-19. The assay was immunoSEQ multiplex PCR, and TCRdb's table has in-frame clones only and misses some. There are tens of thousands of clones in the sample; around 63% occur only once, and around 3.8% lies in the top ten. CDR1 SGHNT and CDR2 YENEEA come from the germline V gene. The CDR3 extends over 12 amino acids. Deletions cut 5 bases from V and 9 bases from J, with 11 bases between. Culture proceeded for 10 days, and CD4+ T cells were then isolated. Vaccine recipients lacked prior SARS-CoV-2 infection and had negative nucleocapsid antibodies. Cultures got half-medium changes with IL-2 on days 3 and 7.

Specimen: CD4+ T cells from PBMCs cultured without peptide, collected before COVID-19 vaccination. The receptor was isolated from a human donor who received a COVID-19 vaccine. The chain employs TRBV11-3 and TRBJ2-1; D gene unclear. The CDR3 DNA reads TGTGCCAGCAGCCCCGCCGGTGGTGAGCAGTTCTTC. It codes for CASSPAGGEQFF.